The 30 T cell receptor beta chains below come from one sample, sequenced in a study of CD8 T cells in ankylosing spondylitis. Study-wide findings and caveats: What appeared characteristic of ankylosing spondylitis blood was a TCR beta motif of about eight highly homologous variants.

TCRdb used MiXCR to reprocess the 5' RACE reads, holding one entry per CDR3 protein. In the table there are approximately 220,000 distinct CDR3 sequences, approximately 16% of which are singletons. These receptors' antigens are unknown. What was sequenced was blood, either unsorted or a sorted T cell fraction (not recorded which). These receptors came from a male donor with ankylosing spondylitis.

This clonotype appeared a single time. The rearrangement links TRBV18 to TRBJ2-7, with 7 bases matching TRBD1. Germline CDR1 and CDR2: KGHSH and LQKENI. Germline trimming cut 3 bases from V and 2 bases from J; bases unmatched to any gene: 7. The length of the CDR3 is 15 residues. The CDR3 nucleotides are TGTGCCAGCTCACCCCCGACAGGGAGTGCCTACGAGCAGTACTTC. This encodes CASSPPTGSAYEQYF.

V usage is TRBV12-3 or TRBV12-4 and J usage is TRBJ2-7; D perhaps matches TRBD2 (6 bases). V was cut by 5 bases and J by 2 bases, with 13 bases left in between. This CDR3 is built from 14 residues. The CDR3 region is CASSRGTDTYEQYF. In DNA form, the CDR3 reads TGTGCCAGCAGTCGGGGGACGGATACCTACGAGCAGTACTTC.

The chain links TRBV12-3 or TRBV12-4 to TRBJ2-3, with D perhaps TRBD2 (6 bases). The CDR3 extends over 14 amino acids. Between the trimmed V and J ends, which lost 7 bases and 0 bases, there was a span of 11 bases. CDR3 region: CASKEGVSTDTQYF. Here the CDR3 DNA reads TGTGCCAGCAAGGAGGGAGTGAGCACAGATACGCAGTATTTT.

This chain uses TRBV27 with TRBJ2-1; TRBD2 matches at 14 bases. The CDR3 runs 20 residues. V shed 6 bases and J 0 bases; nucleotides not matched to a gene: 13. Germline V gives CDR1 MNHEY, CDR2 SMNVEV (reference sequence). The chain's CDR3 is CASSDLPGLAGAISYNEQFF. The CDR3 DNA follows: TGTGCCAGCAGCGATCTTCCGGGACTAGCGGGAGCAATCTCCTACAATGAGCAGTTCTTC.

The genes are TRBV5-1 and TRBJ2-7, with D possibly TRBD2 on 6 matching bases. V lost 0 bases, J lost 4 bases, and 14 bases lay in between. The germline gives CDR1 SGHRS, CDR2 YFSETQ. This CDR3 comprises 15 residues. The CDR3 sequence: CASSLGLEVGYEQYF. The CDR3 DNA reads TGCGCCAGCAGCTTGGGACTAGAAGTCGGTTACGAGCAGTACTTC.

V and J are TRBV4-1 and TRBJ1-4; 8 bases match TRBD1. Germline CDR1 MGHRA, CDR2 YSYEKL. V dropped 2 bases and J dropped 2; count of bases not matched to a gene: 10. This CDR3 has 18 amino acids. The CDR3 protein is CASSQQLQGAGTNEKLFF. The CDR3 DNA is TGCGCCAGCAGCCAACAACTCCAGGGGGCAGGGACTAATGAAAAACTGTTTTTT.

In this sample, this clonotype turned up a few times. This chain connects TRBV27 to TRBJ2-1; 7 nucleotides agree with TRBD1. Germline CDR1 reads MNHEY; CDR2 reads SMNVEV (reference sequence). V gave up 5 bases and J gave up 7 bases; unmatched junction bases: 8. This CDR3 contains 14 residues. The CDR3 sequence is CASSVTGSVNEQFF. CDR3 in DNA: TGTGCCAGCAGTGTGACAGGGTCAGTAAATGAGCAGTTCTTC.

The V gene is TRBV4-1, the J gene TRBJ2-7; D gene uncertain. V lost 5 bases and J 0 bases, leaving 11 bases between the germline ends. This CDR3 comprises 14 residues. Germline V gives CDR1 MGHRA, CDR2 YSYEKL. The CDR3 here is CASSFRTVSYEQYF. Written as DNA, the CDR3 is TGCGCCAGCAGCTTCCGGACGGTCTCCTACGAGCAGTACTTC.

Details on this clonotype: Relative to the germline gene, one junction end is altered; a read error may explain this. CDR3 sequence (DNA): TGCTCCAGCAGCCAAGAGGCCTTAACCTCCTCCTACGAGCAGTACTTC. Its protein is CSSSQEALTSSYEQYF. The chain links TRBV4-3 to TRBJ2-7; no clear D gene. The CDR3 spans 16 residues. CDR1 is LGHNA, CDR2 YSLEER, per germline.

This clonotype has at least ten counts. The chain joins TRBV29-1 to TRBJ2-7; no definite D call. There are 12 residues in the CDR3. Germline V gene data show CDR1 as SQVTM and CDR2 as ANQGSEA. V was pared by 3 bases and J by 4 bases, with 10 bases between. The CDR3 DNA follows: TGCAGCGTTGAGGACCTACCATACGAGCAGTACTTC. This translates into CSVEDLPYEQYF.

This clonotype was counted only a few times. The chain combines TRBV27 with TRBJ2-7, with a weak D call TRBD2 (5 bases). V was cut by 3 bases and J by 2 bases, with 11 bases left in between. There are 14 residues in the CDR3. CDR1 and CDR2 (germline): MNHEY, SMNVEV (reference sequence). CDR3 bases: TGTGCCAGCAGTTTTCGGGGTCAAACCTACGAGCAGTACTTC. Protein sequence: CASSFRGQTYEQYF.

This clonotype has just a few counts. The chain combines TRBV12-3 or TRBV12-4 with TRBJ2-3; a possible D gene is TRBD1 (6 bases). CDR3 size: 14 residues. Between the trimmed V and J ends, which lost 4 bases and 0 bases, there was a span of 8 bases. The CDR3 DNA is TGTGCCAGCAGTTGGGGGACAAGCACAGATACGCAGTATTTT. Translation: CASSWGTSTDTQYF.

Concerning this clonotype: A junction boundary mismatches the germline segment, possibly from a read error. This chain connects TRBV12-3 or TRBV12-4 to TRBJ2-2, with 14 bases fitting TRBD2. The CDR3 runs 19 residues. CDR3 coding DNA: TGTACCAGCAGTTTGGCCCCCGGACTAGCGGGAGGTCACACCGGGGAGCTGTTTTTT. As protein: CTSSLAPGLAGGHTGELFF.

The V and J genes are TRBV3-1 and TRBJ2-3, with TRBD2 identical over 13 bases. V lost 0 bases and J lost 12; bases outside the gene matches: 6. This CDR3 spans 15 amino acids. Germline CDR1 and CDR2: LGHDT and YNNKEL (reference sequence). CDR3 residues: CASSQDTSGGGLQYF. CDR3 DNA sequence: TGTGCCAGCAGCCAAGATACTAGCGGGGGGGGGCTTCAGTATTTT.

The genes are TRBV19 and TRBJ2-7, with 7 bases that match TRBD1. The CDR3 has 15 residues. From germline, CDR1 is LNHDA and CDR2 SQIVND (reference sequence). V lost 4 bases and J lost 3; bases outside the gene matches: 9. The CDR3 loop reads CASSTDEGAIYEQYF. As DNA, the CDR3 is TGTGCCAGTAGTACCGATGAGGGGGCCATCTACGAGCAGTACTTC.

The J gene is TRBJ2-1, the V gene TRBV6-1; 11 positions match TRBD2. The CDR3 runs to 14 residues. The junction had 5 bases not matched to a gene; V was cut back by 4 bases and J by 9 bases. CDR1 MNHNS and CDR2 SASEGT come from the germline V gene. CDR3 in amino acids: CASSGTSGSTEQFF. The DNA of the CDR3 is TGTGCCAGCAGTGGGACTAGCGGGTCGACTGAGCAGTTCTTC.

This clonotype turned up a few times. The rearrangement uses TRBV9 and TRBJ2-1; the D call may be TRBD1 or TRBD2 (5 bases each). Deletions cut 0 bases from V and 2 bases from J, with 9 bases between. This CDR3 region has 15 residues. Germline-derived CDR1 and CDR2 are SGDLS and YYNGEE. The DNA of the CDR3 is TGTGCCAGCAGCGTAGATGGGACGGCCTACAATGAGCAGTTCTTC. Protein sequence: CASSVDGTAYNEQFF.

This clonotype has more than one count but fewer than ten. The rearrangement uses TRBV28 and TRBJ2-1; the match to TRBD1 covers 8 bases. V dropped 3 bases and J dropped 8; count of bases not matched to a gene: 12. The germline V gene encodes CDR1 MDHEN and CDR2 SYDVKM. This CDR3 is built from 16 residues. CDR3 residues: CASSFGETGVLDEQFF. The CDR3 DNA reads TGTGCCAGCAGTTTTGGGGAGACAGGGGTGCTGGATGAGCAGTTCTTC.

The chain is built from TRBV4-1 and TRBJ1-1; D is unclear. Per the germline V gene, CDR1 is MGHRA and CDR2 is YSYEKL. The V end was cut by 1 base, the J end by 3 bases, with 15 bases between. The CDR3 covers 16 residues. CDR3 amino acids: CASSQAGPSADTEAFF. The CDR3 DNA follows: TGCGCCAGCAGCCAAGCCGGACCTTCAGCGGACACTGAAGCTTTCTTT.

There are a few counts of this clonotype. The DNA for the CDR3 is TGTGCCAGCAGCCCGGGTGTGACGCAGTTCTTC. Its protein is CASSPGVTQFF. V usage is TRBV6-5 and J usage is TRBJ2-1; no reliable D call. The CDR3 totals 11 residues. Germline-derived CDR1 and CDR2 are MNHEY and SVGAGI. V was pared by 6 bases and J by 12 bases, with 12 bases between.

The CDR3 region has the DNA TGTGCCAGCAGTTCGAGGCGGGAGGGCCTCTACGAGCAGTACTTC. Protein sequence: CASSSRREGLYEQYF. The rearrangement joins TRBV6-2 or TRBV6-3 to TRBJ2-7; 9 bases match TRBD2. The junction had 7 bases not matched to a gene; V was cut back by 4 bases and J by 3 bases. CDR1 and CDR2 from the germline V gene are MNHEY and SVGEGT. The CDR3 consists of 15 residues.

The CDR3 here is CASSLVPLVPYEQYF. Written as DNA, the CDR3 is TGTGCCAGCAGCTTGGTACCGCTCGTACCCTACGAGCAGTACTTC. The chain combines TRBV5-6 with TRBJ2-7; D is uncertain. The CDR3 sequence is 15 residues long. Germline loops: CDR1 SGHDT, CDR2 YYEEEE. Trimming shortened V by 0 bases and J by 2 bases, and 12 bases separated the two germline ends. Full variable domain (remainder filled in from reference TRBV5-6 and TRBJ2-7): DAGVTQSPTHLIKTRGQQVTLRCSPKSGHDTVSWYQQALGQGPQFIFQYYEEEERQRGNFPDRFSGHQFPNYSSELNVNALLLGDSALYLCASSLVPLVPYEQYFGPGTRLTVT.

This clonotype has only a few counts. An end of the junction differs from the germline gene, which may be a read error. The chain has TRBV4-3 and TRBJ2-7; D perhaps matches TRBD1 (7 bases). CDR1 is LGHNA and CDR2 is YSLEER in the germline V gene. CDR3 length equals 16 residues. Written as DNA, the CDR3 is TGCGCCAGCAGCCAAGATTGGAGGGGACAGTCCTCCGAGCAGTACTTC. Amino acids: CASSQDWRGQSSEQYF.

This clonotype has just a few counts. The CDR3 DNA is TGTGCCAGCAGTCAGACAGGGGGCATCTATGGCTACACCTTC. Its translation: CASSQTGGIYGYTF. The chain carries TRBV27 and TRBJ1-2; TRBD1 aligns across 10 bases. V trimming: 5 bases; J trimming: 4 bases; junction bases outside the gene matches: 4. The CDR3 extends over 14 amino acids. Germline V lookup: CDR1 MNHEY, CDR2 SMNVEV (reference sequence).

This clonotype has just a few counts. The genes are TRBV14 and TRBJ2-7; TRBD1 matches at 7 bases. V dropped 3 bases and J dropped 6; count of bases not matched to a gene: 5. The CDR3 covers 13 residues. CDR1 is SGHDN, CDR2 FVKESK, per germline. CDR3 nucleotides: TGTGCCAGCAGCCAGGCCCGGACAGGCGAGCAGTACTTC. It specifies CASSQARTGEQYF.

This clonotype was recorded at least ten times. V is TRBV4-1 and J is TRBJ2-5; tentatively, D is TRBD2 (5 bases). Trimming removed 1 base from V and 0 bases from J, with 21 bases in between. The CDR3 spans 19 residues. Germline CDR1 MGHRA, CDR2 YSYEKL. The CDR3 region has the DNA TGCGCCAGCAGCCAAGGCGCAAGTAACGGACTTTCGTACCAAGAGACCCAGTACTTC. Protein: CASSQGASNGLSYQETQYF.

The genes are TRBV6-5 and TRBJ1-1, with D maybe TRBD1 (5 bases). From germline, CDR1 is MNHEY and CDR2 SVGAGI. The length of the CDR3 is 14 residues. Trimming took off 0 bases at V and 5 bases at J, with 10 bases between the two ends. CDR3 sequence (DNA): TGTGCCAGCAGTTACTCGAACGGGGGAACTGAAGCTTTCTTT. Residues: CASSYSNGGTEAFF.

The CDR3 region is CASSIDLYARPDTQYF. CDR3 sequence (DNA): TGTGCCAGTAGTATAGATCTGTATGCCCGGCCGGATACGCAGTATTTT. The J gene is TRBJ2-3, the V gene TRBV19; no reliable D call. Germline-derived CDR1 and CDR2 are LNHDA and SQIVND (reference sequence). With 0 bases removed from V and 6 bases from J, the gap between germline ends came to 16 bases. CDR3 length: 16 residues.

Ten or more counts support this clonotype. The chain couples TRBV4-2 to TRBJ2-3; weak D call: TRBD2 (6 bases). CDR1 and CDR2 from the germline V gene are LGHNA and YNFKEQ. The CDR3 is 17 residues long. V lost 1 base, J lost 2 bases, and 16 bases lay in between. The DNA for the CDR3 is TGTGCCAGCAGCCAAGTTGTCGGCGGGGAGGACACAGATACGCAGTATTTT. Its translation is CASSQVVGGEDTDTQYF.

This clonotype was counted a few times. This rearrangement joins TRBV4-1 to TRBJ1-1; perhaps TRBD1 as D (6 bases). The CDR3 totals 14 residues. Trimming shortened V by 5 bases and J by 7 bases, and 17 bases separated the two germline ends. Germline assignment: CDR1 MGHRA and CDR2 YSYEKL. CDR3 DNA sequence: TGCGCCAGCAGCTTAAACAGGGCCCAGGATGAAGCTTTCTTT. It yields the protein CASSLNRAQDEAFF.